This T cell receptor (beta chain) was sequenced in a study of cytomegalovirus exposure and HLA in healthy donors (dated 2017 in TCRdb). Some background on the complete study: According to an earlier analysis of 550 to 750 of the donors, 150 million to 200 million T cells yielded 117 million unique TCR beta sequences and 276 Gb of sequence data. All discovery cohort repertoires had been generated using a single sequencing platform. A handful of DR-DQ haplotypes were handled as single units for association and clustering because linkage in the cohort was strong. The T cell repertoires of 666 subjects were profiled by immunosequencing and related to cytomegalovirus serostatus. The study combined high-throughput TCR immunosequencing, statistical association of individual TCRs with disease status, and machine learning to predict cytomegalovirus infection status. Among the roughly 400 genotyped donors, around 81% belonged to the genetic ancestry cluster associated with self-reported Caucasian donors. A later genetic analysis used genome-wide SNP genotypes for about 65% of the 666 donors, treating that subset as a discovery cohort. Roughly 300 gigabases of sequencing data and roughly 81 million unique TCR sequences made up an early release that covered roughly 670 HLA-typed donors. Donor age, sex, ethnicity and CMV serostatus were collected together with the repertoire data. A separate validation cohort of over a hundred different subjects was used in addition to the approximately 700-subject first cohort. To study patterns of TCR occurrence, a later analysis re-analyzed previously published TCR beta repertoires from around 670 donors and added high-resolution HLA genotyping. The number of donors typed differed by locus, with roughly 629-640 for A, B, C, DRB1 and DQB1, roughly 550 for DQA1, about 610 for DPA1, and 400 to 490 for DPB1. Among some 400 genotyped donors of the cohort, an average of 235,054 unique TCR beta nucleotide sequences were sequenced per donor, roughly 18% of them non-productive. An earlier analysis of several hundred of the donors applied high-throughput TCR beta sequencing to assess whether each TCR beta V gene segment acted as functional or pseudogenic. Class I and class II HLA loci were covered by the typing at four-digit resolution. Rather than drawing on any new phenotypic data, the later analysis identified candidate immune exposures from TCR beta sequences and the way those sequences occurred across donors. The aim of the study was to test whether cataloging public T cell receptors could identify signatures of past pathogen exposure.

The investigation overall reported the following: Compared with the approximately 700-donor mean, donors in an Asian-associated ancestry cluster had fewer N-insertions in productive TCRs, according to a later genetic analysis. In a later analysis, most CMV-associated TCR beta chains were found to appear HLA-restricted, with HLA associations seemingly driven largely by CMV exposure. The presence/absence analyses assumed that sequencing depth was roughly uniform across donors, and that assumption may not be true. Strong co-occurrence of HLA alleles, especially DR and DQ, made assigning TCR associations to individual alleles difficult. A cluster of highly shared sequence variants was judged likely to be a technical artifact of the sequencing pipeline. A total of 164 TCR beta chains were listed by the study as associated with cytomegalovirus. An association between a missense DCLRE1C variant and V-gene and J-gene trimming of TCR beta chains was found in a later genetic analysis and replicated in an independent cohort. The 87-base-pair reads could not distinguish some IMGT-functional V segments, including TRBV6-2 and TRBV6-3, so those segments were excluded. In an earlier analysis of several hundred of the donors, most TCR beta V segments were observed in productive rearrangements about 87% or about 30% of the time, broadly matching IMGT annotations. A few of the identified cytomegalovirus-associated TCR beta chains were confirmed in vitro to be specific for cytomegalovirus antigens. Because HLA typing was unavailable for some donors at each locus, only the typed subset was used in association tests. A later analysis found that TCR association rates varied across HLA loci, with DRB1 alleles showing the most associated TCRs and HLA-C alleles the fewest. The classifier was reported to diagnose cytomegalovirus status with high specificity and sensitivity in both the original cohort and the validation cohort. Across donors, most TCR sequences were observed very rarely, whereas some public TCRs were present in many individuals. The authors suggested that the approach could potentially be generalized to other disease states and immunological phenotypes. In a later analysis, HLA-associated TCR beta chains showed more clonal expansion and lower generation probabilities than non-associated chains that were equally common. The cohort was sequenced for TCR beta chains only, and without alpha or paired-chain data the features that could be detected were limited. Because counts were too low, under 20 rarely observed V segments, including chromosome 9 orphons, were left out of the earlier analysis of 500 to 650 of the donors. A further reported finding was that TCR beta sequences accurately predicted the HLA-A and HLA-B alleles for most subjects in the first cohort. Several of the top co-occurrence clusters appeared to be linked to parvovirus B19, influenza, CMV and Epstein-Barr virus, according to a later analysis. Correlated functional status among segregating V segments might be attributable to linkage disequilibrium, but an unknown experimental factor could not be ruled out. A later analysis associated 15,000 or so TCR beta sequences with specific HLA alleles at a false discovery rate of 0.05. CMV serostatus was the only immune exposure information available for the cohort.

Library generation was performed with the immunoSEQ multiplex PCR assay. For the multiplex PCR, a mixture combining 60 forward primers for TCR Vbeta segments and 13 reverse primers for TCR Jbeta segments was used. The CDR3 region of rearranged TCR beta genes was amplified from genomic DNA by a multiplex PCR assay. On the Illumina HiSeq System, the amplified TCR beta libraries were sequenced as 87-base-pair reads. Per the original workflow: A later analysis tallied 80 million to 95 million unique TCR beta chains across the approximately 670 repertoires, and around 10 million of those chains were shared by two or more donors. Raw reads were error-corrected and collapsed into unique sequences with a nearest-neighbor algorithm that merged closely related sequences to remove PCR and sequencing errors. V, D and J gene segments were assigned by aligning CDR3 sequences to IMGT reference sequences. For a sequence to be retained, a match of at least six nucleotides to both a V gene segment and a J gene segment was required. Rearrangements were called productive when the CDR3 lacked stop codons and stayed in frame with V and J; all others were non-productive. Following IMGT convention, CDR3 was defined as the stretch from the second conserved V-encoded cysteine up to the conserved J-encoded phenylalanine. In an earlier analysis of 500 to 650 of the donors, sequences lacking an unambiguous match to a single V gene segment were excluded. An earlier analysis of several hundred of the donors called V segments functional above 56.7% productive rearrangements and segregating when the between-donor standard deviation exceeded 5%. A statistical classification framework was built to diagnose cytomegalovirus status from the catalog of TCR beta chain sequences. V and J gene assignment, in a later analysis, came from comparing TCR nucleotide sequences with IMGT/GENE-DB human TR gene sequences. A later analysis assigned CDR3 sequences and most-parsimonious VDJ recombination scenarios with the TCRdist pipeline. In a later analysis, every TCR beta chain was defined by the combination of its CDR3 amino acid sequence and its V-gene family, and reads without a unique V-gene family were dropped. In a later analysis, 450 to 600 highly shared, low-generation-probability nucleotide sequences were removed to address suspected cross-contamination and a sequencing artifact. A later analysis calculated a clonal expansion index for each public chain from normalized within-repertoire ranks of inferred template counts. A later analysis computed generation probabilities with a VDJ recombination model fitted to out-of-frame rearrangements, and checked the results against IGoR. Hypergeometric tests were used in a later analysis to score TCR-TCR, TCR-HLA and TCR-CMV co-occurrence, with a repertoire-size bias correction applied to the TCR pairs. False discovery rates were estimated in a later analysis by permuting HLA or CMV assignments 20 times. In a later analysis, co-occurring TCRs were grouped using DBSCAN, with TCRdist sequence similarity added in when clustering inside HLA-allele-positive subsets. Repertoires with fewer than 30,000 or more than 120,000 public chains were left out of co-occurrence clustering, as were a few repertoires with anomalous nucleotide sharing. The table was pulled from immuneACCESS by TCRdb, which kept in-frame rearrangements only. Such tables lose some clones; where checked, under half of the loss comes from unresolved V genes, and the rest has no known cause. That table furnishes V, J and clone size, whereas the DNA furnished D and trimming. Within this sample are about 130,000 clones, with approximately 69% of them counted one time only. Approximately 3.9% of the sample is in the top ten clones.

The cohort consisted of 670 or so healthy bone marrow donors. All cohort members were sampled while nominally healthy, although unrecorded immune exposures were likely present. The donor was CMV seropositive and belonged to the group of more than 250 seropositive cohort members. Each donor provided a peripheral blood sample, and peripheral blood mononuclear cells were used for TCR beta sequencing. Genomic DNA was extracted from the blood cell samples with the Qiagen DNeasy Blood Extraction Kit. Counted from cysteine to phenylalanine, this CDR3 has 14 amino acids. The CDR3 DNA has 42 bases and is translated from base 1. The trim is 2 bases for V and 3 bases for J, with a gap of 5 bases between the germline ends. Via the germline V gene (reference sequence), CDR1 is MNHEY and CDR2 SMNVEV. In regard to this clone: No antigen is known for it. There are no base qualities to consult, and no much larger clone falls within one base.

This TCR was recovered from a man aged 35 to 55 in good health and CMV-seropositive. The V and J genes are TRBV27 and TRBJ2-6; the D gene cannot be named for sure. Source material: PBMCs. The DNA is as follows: TGTGCCAGCAGTTTAATACTTGGGGCCAACGTCCTGACTTTC. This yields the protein CASSLILGANVLTF.